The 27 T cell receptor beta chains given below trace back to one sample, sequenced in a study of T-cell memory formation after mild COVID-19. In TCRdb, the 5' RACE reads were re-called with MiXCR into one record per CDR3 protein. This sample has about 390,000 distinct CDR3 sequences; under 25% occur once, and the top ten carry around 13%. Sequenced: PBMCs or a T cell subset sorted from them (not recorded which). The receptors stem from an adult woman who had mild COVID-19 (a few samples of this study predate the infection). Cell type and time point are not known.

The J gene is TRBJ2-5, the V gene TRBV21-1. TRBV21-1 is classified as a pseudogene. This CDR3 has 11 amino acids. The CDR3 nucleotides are TGTGCCAGCAGCAAAGAGGAGACCCAGTACTTC. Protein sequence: CASSKEETQYF.

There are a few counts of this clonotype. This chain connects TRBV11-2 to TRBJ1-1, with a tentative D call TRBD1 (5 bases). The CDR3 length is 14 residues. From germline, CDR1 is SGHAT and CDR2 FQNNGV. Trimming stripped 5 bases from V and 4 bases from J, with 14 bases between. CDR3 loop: CASSATGLGTEAFF. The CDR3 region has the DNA TGTGCCAGCAGCGCTACAGGTTTAGGCACTGAAGCTTTCTTT.

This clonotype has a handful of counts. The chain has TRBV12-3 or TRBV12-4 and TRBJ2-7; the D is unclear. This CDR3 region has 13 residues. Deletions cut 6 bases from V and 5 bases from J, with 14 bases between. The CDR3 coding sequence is TGTGCCAGCAGGGACGAAGCGATCGACGAGCAGTACTTC. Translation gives CASRDEAIDEQYF.

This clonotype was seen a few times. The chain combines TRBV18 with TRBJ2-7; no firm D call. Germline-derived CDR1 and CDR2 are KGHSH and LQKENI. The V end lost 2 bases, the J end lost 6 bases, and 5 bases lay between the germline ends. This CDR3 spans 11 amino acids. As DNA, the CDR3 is TGTGCCAGCTCACCAGGGTTCGAGCAGTACTTC. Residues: CASSPGFEQYF.

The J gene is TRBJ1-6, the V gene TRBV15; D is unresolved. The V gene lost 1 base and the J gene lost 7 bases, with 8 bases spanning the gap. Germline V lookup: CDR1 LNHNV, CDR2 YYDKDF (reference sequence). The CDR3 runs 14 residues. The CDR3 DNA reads TGTGCCACCAGCAGAGTCTCTGGCAATTCACCCCTCCACTTT. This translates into CATSRVSGNSPLHF.

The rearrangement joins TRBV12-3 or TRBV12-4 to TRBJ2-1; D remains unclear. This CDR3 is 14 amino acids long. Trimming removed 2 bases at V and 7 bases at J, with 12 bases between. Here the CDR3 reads CASSLSRVINEQFF. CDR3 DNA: TGTGCCAGCAGTTTAAGTAGGGTAATAAATGAGCAGTTCTTC.

The CDR3 DNA reads TGTGCCAGCACCCCCCTAGGGGAGGATATGGTCGGGGAGACCCAGTACTTC. It specifies CASTPLGEDMVGETQYF. This chain uses TRBV6-1 with TRBJ2-5; TRBD2 is a possible D gene (6 bases). This CDR3 spans 17 amino acids. Germline values: CDR1 MNHNS, CDR2 SASEGT. V was cut by 7 bases and J by 5 bases, with 26 bases left in between.

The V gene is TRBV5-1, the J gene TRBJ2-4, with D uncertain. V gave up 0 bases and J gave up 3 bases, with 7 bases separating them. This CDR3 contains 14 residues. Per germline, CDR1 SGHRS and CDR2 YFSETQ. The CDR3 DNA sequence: TGCGCCAGCAGCTTGGACGGCGGCAAAAACATTCAGTACTTC. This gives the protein CASSLDGGKNIQYF.

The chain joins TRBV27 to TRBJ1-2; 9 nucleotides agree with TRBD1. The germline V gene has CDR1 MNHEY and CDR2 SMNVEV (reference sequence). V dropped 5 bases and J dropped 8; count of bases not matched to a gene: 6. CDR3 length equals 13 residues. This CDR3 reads CASSTPDRGGYTF. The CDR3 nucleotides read TGTGCCAGCAGTACACCGGACAGGGGAGGCTACACCTTC.

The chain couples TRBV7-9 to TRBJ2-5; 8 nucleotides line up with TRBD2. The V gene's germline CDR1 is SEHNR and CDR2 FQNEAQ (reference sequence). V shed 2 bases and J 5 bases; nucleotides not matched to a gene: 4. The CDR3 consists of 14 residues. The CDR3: CASSLPGGPETQYF. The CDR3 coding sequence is TGTGCCAGCAGCTTACCGGGGGGGCCGGAGACCCAGTACTTC.

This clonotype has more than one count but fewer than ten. The CDR3 bases are TGCGCCAGCAGCCGGATGGGACTAGCGGACACCAGAGGGCTCGAGCAGTACTTC. Protein: CASSRMGLADTRGLEQYF. The gene calls are TRBV5-1 and TRBJ2-7; the match to TRBD2 covers 11 bases. The CDR3 is made up of 18 amino acids. J lost 6 bases, V lost 4 bases, and 18 bases had no gene match. CDR1 SGHRS and CDR2 YFSETQ come from the germline V gene. The full variable domain, its missing parts supplied by reference TRBV5-1 and TRBJ2-7, is KAGVTQTPRYLIKTRGQQVTLSCSPISGHRSVSWYQQTPGQGLQFLFEYFSETQRNKGNFPGRFSGRQFSNSRSEMNVSTLELGDSALYLCASSRMGLADTRGLEQYFGPGTRLTVT.

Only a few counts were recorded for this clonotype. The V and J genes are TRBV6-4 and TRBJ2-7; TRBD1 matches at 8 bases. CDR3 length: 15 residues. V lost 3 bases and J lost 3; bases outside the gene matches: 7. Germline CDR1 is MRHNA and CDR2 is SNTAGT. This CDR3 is CASSEPDRGHYEQYF. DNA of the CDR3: TGTGCCAGCAGTGAGCCTGACAGGGGCCACTACGAGCAGTACTTC.

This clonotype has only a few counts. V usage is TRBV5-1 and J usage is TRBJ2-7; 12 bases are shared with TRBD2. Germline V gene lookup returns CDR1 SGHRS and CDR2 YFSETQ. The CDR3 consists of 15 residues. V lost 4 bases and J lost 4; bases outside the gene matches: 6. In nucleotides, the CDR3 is TGCGCCAGCAGCCTGACTAGCGGGAGCGTTTACGAGCAGTACTTC. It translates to CASSLTSGSVYEQYF.

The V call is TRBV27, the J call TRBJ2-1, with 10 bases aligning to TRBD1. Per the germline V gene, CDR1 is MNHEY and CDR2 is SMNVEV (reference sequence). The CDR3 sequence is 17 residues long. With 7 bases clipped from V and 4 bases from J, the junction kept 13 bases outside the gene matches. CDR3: CASTLRTRTGGYNEQFF. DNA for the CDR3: TGTGCCAGCACACTTCGTACCAGGACAGGGGGATACAATGAGCAGTTCTTC.

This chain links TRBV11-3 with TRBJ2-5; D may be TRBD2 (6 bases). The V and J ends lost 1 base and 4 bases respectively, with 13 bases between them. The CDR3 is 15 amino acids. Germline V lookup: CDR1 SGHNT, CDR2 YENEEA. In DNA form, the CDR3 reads TGTGCCAGCAGCTTAGTCTTGGGAGCGGGAGAGACCCAGTACTTC. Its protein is CASSLVLGAGETQYF.

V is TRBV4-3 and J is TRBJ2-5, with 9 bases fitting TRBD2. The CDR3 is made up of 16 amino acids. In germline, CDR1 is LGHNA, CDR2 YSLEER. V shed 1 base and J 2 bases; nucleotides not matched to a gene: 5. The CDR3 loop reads CASSQVRAGGQETQYF. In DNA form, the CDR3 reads TGCGCCAGCAGCCAAGTTCGTGCGGGAGGGCAAGAGACCCAGTACTTC.

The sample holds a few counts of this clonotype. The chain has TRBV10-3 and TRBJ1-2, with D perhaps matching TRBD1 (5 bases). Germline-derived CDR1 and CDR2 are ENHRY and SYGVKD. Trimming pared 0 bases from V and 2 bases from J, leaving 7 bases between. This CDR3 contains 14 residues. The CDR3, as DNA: TGTGCCATCAGTGAGTCTGGGGGGAACTATGGCTACACCTTC. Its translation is CAISESGGNYGYTF.

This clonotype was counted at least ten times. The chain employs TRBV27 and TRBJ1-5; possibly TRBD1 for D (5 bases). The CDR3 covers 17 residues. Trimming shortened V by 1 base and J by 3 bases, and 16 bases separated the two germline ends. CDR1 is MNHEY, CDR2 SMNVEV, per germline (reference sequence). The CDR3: CASSLWSGRGTNQPQHF. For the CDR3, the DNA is TGTGCCAGCAGTTTATGGTCTGGCCGGGGGACCAATCAGCCCCAGCATTTT.

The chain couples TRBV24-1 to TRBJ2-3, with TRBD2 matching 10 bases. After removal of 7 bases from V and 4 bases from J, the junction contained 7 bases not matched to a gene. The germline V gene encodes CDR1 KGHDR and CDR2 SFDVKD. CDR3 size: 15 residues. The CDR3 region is CATRAGGPAADTQYF. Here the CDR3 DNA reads TGTGCCACCAGAGCGGGAGGGCCGGCGGCAGATACGCAGTATTTT.

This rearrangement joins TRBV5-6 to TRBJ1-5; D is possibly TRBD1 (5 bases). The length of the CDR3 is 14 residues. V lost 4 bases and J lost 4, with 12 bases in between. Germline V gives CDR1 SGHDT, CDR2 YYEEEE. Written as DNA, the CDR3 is TGTGCCAGCAGCCGCCGGGACGGGAATCAGCCCCAGCATTTT. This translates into CASSRRDGNQPQHF.

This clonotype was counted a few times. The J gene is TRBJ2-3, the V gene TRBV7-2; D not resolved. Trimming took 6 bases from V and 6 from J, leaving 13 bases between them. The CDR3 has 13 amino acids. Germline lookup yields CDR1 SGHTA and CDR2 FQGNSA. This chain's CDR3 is CASRLGTLDTQYF. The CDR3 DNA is TGTGCCAGCAGACTTGGAACTTTGGATACGCAGTATTTT.

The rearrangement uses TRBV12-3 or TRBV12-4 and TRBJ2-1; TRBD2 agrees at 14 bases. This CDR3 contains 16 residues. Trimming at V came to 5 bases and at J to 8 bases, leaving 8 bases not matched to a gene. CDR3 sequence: CASSTKTSGGEHEQFF. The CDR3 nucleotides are TGTGCCAGCAGTACGAAGACTAGCGGGGGGGAACATGAGCAGTTCTTC.

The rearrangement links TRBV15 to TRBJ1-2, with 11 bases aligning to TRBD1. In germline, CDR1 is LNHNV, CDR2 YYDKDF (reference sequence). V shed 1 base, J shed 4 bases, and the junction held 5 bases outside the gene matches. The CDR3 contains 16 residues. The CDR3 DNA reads TGTGCCACCAGCAGAGGGACGGGGACAGGGGGCTATGGCTACACCTTC. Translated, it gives CATSRGTGTGGYGYTF.

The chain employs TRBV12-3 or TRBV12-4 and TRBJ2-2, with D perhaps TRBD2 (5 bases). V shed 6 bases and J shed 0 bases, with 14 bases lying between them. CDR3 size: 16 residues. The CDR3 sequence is CASSLLLGTNTGELFF. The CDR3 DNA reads TGTGCCAGCAGCCTCCTACTAGGAACGAACACCGGGGAGCTGTTTTTT.

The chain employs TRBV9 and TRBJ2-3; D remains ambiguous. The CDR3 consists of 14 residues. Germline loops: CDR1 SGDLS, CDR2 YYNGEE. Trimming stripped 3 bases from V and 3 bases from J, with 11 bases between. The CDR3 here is CASSAFGSTDTQYF. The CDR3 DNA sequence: TGTGCCAGCAGCGCCTTCGGGTCAACAGATACGCAGTATTTT.

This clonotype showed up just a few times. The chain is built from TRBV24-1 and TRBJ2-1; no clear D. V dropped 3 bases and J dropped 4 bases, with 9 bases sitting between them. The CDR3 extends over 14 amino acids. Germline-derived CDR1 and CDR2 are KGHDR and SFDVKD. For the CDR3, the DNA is TGTGCCACCAGTGATGGCGATACGTACAATGAGCAGTTCTTC. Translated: CATSDGDTYNEQFF.

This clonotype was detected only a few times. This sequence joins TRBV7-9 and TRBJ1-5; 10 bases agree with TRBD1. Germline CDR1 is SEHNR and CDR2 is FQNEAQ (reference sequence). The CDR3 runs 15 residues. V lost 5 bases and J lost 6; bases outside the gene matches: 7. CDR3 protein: CASSPPGQGIQPQHF. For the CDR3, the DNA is TGTGCCAGCAGCCCCCCGGGACAGGGGATTCAGCCCCAGCATTTT. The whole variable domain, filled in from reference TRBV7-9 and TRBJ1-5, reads DTGVSQNPRHKITKRGQNVTFRCDPISEHNRLYWYRQTLGQGPEFLTYFQNEAQLEKSRLLSDRFSAERPKGSFSTLEIQRTEQGDSAMYLCASSPPGQGIQPQHFGDGTRLSIL.